The clone carrying this T cell receptor (beta chain) appeared once. Germline V gene sequence: CDR1 LGHDT, CDR2 YNNKEL (reference sequence). The CDR3 has 15 residues. Unmatched junction bases numbered 8, after V lost 4 bases and J lost 4 bases. The data derive from a study of blood T cell repertoires in COVID-19. Across the study: The United States, Italy and Spain provided the acute and convalescent COVID-19 samples. In each case, the material was cDNA or gDNA derived from T cells, B-cell-depleted T cells, or PBMCs.

Original processing methods: The assay estimated nucleated cells by amplifying reference gene primers. Clones were sequenced by immunoSEQ multiplex PCR, and TCRdb holds only the in-frame ones, with some missing. That table supplies the V and J calls and clone size; D and trimming were determined from the DNA. The top ten hold roughly 10% of the sample, which has 95,000 to 100,000 clones, more than 75% seen once. The sample was peripheral blood. The chain links TRBV3-1 (or the pseudogene TRBV3-2) to TRBJ1-1, with TRBD1 identical over 8 bases. This clonotype originated in a young woman with acute or convalescent COVID-19. The chain's CDR3 is CASSPRTGSGTEAFF. DNA of the CDR3: TGTGCCAGCAGCCCCAGGACAGGGTCTGGCACTGAAGCTTTCTTT.